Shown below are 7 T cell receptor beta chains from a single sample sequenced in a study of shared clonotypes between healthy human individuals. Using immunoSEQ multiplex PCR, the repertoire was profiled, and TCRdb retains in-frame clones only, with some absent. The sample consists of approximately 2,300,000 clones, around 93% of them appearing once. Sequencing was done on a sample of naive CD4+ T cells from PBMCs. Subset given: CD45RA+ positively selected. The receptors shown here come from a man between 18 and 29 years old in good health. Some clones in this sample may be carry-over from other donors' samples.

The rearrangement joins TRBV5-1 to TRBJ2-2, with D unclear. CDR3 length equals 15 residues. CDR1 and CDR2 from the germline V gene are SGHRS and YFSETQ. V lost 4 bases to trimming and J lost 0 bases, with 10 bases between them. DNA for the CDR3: TGCGCCAGCAGCCAAACGAAGTCGAACACCGGGGAGCTGTTTTTT. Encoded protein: CASSQTKSNTGELFF.

The CDR3 region is CASSTRLAGRYNEQFF. CDR3 in DNA: TGCGCCAGCAGCACAAGACTAGCGGGACGATACAATGAGCAGTTCTTC. The rearrangement uses TRBV5-1 and TRBJ2-1, with TRBD2 matching over 11 bases. V shed 4 bases and J 4 bases; nucleotides not matched to a gene: 7. Germline CDR1 reads SGHRS; CDR2 reads YFSETQ. The CDR3 totals 16 residues.

CDR3 sequence (DNA): TGTGCCAGCAGCAAGGTGGGGACAGGAGGTTACGAGCAGTACTTC. This sequence encodes CASSKVGTGGYEQYF. This chain uses TRBV21-1 with TRBJ2-7; TRBD1, as called in the table, went unchecked against the DNA. TRBV21-1 is designated a pseudogene. The CDR3 consists of 15 residues.

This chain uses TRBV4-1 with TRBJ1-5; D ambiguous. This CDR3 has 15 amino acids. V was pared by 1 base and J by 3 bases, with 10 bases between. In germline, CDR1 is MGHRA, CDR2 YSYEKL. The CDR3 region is CASSQVAGLNQPQHF. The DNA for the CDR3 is TGCGCCAGCAGCCAAGTGGCAGGCCTCAATCAGCCCCAGCATTTT.

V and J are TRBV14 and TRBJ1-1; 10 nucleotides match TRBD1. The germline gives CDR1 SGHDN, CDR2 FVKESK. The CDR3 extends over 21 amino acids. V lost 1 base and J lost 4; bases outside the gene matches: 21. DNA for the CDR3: TGTGCCAGCAGCCAAGCCTTCGACCGGGACAGGGGCATCGGGAGCGTCACTGAAGCTTTCTTT. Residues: CASSQAFDRDRGIGSVTEAFF.

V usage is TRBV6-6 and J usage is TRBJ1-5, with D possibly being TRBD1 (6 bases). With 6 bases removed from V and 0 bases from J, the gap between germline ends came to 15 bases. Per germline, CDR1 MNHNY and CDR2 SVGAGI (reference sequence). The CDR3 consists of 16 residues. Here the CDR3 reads CASRYRVADSNQPQHF. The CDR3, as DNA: TGTGCCAGCAGATACAGGGTGGCAGATAGCAATCAGCCCCAGCATTTT.

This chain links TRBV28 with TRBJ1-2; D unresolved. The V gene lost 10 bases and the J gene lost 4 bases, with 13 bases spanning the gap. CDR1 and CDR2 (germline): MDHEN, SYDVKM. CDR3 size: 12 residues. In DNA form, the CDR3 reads TGTGCCACAAGAGGACGTGGCTATGGCTACACCTTC. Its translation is CATRGRGYGYTF.